These 27 T cell receptor beta chains originate from one sample sequenced in a study of control samples from healthy donors and cancer patients (dated by TCRdb to the early 2020s). The library was prepared using the immunoSEQ multiplex PCR assay. Imported from immuneACCESS, the table was reduced by TCRdb to in-frame sequences with V and J called. These copies leave out some clones; in studies compared against another copy, an unresolved V gene accounts for under half, and the cause of the remainder is not known. For this sample the table gives around 120,000 clones, of which approximately 90% were detected only once. Around 3.4% of the sample belongs to the ten largest clones. Sequencing used blood. These receptor sequences come from a man aged 40-55 years in good health.

The V gene is TRBV7-2, the J gene TRBJ2-2; possibly TRBD2 for D (5 bases). Trimming cost V 5 bases and J 5 bases, with 15 bases left between them. The CDR3 extends over 15 amino acids. From germline, CDR1 is SGHTA and CDR2 FQGNSA. CDR3: CASSGRRRLTGELFF. The CDR3 DNA reads as TGTGCCAGCAGCGGAAGGCGGAGGTTGACCGGGGAGCTGTTTTTT.

This clone was recorded a few times. This chain joins TRBV14 and TRBJ2-1; 9 nucleotides line up with TRBD1. Germline V gives CDR1 SGHDN, CDR2 FVKESK. This CDR3 spans 20 amino acids. Trimming cost V 4 bases and J 2 bases; bases outside gene matches: 18. The CDR3 sequence: CASSPRGGTGIGRTYNEQFF. The CDR3 bases are TGTGCCAGCAGCCCTCGTGGCGGGACAGGGATTGGTCGCACCTACAATGAGCAGTTCTTC.

The J gene is TRBJ2-7, the V gene TRBV4-3; perhaps TRBD2 as D (6 bases). Trimming took 0 bases from V and 12 from J, leaving 21 bases between them. Germline V CDR1 and CDR2: LGHNA, YSLEER. This CDR3 comprises 15 residues. The CDR3 DNA is TGCGCCAGCAGCCAAGATGGCAGTCGACTAGGTCGTCTGTACTTC. Protein: CASSQDGSRLGRLYF.

This chain links TRBV30 with TRBJ1-1, with D perhaps TRBD1 (5 bases). Per germline, CDR1 GTSNPN and CDR2 SVGIG (reference sequence). This CDR3 contains 13 residues. Trimming shortened V by 4 bases and J by 1 base, and 10 bases separated the two germline ends. Here the CDR3 DNA reads TGTGCCTGGATCGGCCAGGGGAACACTGAAGCTTTCTTT. It translates to CAWIGQGNTEAFF.

This sequence joins TRBV14 and TRBJ2-7; possibly TRBD1 for D (6 bases). The CDR3 totals 14 residues. The ends were cut back, 4 bases at V and 3 bases at J, with 13 bases in the middle. CDR1 is SGHDN and CDR2 is FVKESK in the germline V gene. The CDR3 nucleotides read TGTGCCAGCAGCCTATTTCGGACAGACTACGAGCAGTACTTC. Translated, it gives CASSLFRTDYEQYF.

The rearrangement links TRBV18 to TRBJ1-4, with TRBD1 identical over 7 bases. The CDR3 spans 13 residues. CDR1 KGHSH and CDR2 LQKENI come from the germline V gene. The V and J ends lost 3 bases and 7 bases, in that order; junction bases with no gene match: 2. The CDR3 here is CASSPGQIEKLFF. The CDR3 region has the DNA TGTGCCAGCTCACCGGGACAGATTGAAAAACTGTTTTTT.

The rearrangement joins TRBV30 to TRBJ1-5; TRBD1 aligns across 11 bases. Losses at the gene ends were 5 bases for V and 3 bases for J; bases not matched to a gene: 6. Germline V gives CDR1 GTSNPN, CDR2 SVGIG (reference sequence). The CDR3 is made up of 15 amino acids. The CDR3 region is CAWVDRGRNNQPQHF. The CDR3, as DNA: TGTGCCTGGGTGGACAGGGGGCGAAACAATCAGCCCCAGCATTTT.

The V gene is TRBV18, the J gene TRBJ1-2; D is ambiguous. Deletions cut 1 base from V and 0 bases from J, with 12 bases between. This CDR3 contains 16 residues. The germline V gene has CDR1 KGHSH and CDR2 LQKENI. CDR3 coding DNA: TGTGCCAGCTCACCACTGCCAGGCAAAGCTAACTATGGCTACACCTTC. Amino acid sequence: CASSPLPGKANYGYTF.

The chain carries TRBV28 and TRBJ1-2, with a weak D call TRBD1 (5 bases). Trimming removed 4 bases from V and 8 bases from J, with 11 bases in between. The CDR3 is 12 amino acids. The germline V gene encodes CDR1 MDHEN and CDR2 SYDVKM. This CDR3 reads CASSSYWGGYTF. The CDR3 nucleotides are TGTGCCAGCAGTTCCTACTGGGGGGGCTACACCTTC.

In this sample, this clone turned up once. CDR3 sequence (DNA): TGCGCCAGCAGCTTGGGGACAAATTACGAGCAGTACTTC. Translating it yields CASSLGTNYEQYF. The chain recombines TRBV5-1 with TRBJ2-7, with D possibly being TRBD1 (5 bases). With 0 bases removed from V and 4 bases from J, the gap between germline ends came to 8 bases. From germline, CDR1 is SGHRS and CDR2 YFSETQ. The CDR3 is 13 residues long.

The rearrangement joins TRBV15 to TRBJ1-2; 10 bases align to TRBD1. CDR3 size: 14 residues. Per germline, CDR1 LNHNV and CDR2 YYDKDF (reference sequence). V shed 5 bases, J shed 8 bases, and the junction held 8 bases outside the gene matches. The CDR3: CATSPRDRGRGYTF. In DNA, the CDR3 is TGTGCCACCAGCCCCCGGGACAGGGGACGGGGCTACACCTTC.

This sequence joins TRBV6-1 and TRBJ2-1, with a possible D match to TRBD2 (6 bases). Germline CDR1 MNHNS, CDR2 SASEGT. The CDR3 sequence is 14 residues long. Between the trimmed V and J ends, which lost 0 bases and 6 bases, there was a span of 9 bases. Here the CDR3 reads CASSEAGGVNEQFF. As DNA, the CDR3 is TGTGCCAGCAGTGAAGCTGGAGGGGTCAATGAGCAGTTCTTC.

V is TRBV7-9 and J is TRBJ1-2, with 8 nucleotides matching TRBD1. The CDR3 is 16 amino acids. J gave up 0 bases and V 5 bases, and 8 bases lay outside the gene matches. In germline, CDR1 is SEHNR, CDR2 FQNEAQ (reference sequence). The CDR3 loop reads CASSPRDRTANYGYTF. The CDR3 DNA reads as TGTGCCAGCAGCCCACGGGACAGGACAGCTAACTATGGCTACACCTTC. Drawing the rest from reference TRBV7-9 and TRBJ1-2, the complete variable domain is DTGVSQNPRHKITKRGQNVTFRCDPISEHNRLYWYRQTLGQGPEFLTYFQNEAQLEKSRLLSDRFSAERPKGSFSTLEIQRTEQGDSAMYLCASSPRDRTANYGYTFGSGTRLTVV.

V is TRBV4-3 and J is TRBJ1-1, with a possible D match to TRBD1 (5 bases). Between the trimmed V and J ends, which lost 1 base and 0 bases, there was a span of 12 bases. CDR1 is LGHNA and CDR2 is YSLEER in the germline V gene. This CDR3 contains 16 residues. Here the CDR3 DNA reads TGCGCCAGCAGCCAAGGTTGGGCCAGGGTGAACACTGAAGCTTTCTTT. Translated: CASSQGWARVNTEAFF.

The V and J genes are TRBV6-4 and TRBJ2-2; D is undetermined. The CDR3 consists of 14 residues. Trimming pared 4 bases from V and 6 bases from J, leaving 12 bases between. Germline V gene lookup returns CDR1 MRHNA and CDR2 SNTAGT. CDR3 amino acids: CASSALEGAGELFF. The CDR3 DNA reads as TGTGCCAGCAGTGCCCTCGAAGGCGCCGGGGAGCTGTTTTTT.

The chain links TRBV19 to TRBJ1-3, with 7 bases that match TRBD1. The CDR3 length is 16 residues. The V gene's germline CDR1 is LNHDA and CDR2 SQIVND (reference sequence). J lost 1 base, V lost 1 base, and 4 bases had no gene match. The CDR3 spells CASSIGNRGSGNTIYF. CDR3 bases: TGTGCCAGTAGTATAGGCAACAGGGGTTCTGGAAACACCATATATTTT.

The chain couples TRBV24-1 to TRBJ2-3, with D possibly matching TRBD1 (6 bases). V was pared by 2 bases and J by 3 bases, with 17 bases between. Germline V CDR1 and CDR2: KGHDR, SFDVKD. The CDR3 runs to 17 residues. The CDR3: CATSDSRRAQGTDTQYF. The CDR3 DNA is TGTGCCACCAGTGATTCTCGTCGGGCTCAGGGGACAGATACGCAGTATTTT.

The CDR3 region is CASSLAHGAGYTF. DNA of the CDR3: TGTGCCAGCAGTTTAGCGCATGGGGCTGGCTACACCTTC. The V call is TRBV12-3 or TRBV12-4, the J call TRBJ1-2, with D perhaps matching TRBD1 (5 bases). Trimming pared 0 bases from V and 7 bases from J, leaving 9 bases between. The CDR3 loop spans 13 amino acids.

This clone was seen a single time. The V call is TRBV19, the J call TRBJ1-5, with a weak D call TRBD1 (6 bases). The germline gives CDR1 LNHDA, CDR2 SQIVND (reference sequence). The CDR3 is 16 amino acids. The germline V and J ends were trimmed by 6 bases and 4 bases, with 19 bases remaining between them. CDR3: CASRSGQGRYNQPQHF. CDR3 nucleotide sequence: TGTGCCAGTAGATCGGGTCAGGGGCGTTATAATCAGCCCCAGCATTTT.

V gene TRBV15 combines with J gene TRBJ2-6; tentative D call: TRBD2 (5 bases). The germline CDR1 and CDR2 sequences are LNHNV and YYDKDF (reference sequence). There are 17 residues in the CDR3. V was pared by 0 bases and J by 4 bases, with 13 bases between. CDR3 nucleotides: TGTGCCACCAGCAGAGATCGAGGGTCTCTGGGGGCCAACGTCCTGACTTTC. It encodes CATSRDRGSLGANVLTF. Full variable domain (missing parts from reference TRBV15 and TRBJ2-6): DAMVIQNPRYQVTQFGKPVTLSCSQTLNHNVMYWYQQKSSQAPKLLFHYYDKDFNNEADTPDNFQSRRPNTSFCFLDIRSPGLGDTAMYLCATSRDRGSLGANVLTFGAGSRLTVL.

This chain links TRBV6-2 or TRBV6-3 with TRBJ2-3; TRBD1 aligns across 10 bases. Looked up from germline, CDR1 is MNHEY and CDR2 is SVGEGT. Germline trimming cut 5 bases from V and 3 bases from J; bases unmatched to any gene: 8. This CDR3 is built from 16 residues. CDR3 bases: TGTGCCAGCAGTAGACAGGGGGCGAGGCTGACAGATACGCAGTATTTT. This encodes CASSRQGARLTDTQYF.

This chain connects TRBV7-8 to TRBJ2-7; TRBD1 aligns across 11 bases. CDR1 and CDR2 (germline): SGHVS, FQNEAQ. CDR3 length equals 22 residues. V lost 3 bases, J lost 1 base, and 23 bases stayed unmatched. The CDR3 nucleotides read TGTGCCAGCAGCTTCGACTTCGGGACAGGGGGGATCGGTCAACTTCCTTCCTACGAGCAGTACTTC. Amino acid sequence: CASSFDFGTGGIGQLPSYEQYF. The full variable domain, its missing parts supplied by reference TRBV7-8 and TRBJ2-7, is GAGVSQSPRYKVAKRGQDVALRCDPISGHVSLFWYQQALGQGPEFLTYFQNEAQLDKSGLPSDRFFAERPEGSVSTLKIQRTQQEDSAVYLCASSFDFGTGGIGQLPSYEQYFGPGTRLTVT.

The CDR3 nucleotides read TGTGCCAGCAGCGTAGGTGGGGGGGATGCGACAGATACGCAGTATTTT. The encoded protein is CASSVGGGDATDTQYF. The chain employs TRBV9 and TRBJ2-3, with TRBD2 identical over 7 bases. There are 16 residues in the CDR3. The J segment lost 3 bases and the V segment lost 0 bases, leaving 7 bases of the junction unmatched. Germline V gene data show CDR1 as SGDLS and CDR2 as YYNGEE.

The chain uses TRBV7-2 and TRBJ1-5; 10 bases map to TRBD1. Losses at the gene ends were 5 bases for V and 4 bases for J; bases not matched to a gene: 5. The CDR3 length is 15 residues. Germline V gene sequence: CDR1 SGHTA, CDR2 FQGNSA. This chain's CDR3 is CASSEGQGTNQPQHF. The CDR3 DNA sequence: TGTGCCAGCAGCGAGGGACAGGGGACGAATCAGCCCCAGCATTTT.

This chain connects TRBV7-2 to TRBJ1-5; 8 nucleotides line up with TRBD1. V gave up 4 bases and J gave up 4 bases; unmatched junction bases: 9. The CDR3 runs to 16 residues. Per the germline V gene, CDR1 is SGHTA and CDR2 is FQGNSA. The CDR3 here is CASSSSGDRRNQPQHF. CDR3 coding DNA: TGTGCCAGCAGCTCTAGTGGGGACAGGAGGAATCAGCCCCAGCATTTT. Full variable domain (remainder filled in from reference TRBV7-2 and TRBJ1-5): GAGVSQSPSNKVTEKGKDVELRCDPISGHTALYWYRQSLGQGLEFLIYFQGNSAPDKSGLPSDRFSAERTGGSVSTLTIQRTQQEDSAVYLCASSSSGDRRNQPQHFGDGTRLSIL.

The chain employs TRBV9 and TRBJ1-4, with no clear D. Trimming took off 0 bases at V and 8 bases at J, with 11 bases between the two ends. The germline gives CDR1 SGDLS, CDR2 YYNGEE. This CDR3 contains 14 residues. The DNA for the CDR3 is TGTGCCAGCAGCGTAGGCCCAGTGGAGGAAAAACTGTTTTTT. Amino acid sequence: CASSVGPVEEKLFF.

CDR3 amino acids: CATSRDRRGEQYF. CDR3 DNA: TGTGCCACCAGCAGAGATCGGAGAGGCGAGCAGTACTTC. The chain links TRBV15 to TRBJ2-7, with D hard to call. Germline CDR1 and CDR2: LNHNV and YYDKDF (reference sequence). V was pared by 0 bases and J by 6 bases, with 9 bases between. CDR3 length: 13 amino acids.